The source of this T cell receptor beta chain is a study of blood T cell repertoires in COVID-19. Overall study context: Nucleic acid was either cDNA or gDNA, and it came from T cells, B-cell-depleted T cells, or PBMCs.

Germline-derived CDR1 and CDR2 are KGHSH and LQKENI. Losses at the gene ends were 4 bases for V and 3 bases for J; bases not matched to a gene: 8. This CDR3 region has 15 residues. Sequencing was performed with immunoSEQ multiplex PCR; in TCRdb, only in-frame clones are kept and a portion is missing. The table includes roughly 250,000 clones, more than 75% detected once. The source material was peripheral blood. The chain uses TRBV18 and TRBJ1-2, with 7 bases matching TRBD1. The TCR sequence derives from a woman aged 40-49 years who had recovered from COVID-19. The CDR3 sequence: CASSLNGQADYGYTF. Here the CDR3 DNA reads TGTGCCAGCTCACTAAACGGACAGGCCGACTATGGCTACACCTTC.